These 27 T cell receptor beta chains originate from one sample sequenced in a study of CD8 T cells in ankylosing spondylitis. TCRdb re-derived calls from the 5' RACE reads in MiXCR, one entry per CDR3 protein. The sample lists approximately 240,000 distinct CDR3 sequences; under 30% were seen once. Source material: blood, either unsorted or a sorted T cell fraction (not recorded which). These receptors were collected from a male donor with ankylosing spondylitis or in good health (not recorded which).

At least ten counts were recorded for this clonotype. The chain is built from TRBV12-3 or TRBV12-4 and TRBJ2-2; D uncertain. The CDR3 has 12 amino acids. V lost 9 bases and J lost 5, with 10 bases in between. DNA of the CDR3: TGTGCCAGTTGCCATCAGACCGGGGAGCTGTTTTTT. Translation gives CASCHQTGELFF.

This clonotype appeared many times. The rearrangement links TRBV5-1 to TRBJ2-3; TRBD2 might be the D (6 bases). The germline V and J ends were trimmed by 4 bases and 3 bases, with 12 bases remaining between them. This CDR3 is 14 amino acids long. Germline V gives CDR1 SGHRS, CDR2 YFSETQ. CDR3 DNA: TGCGCCAGCAGCCTTTCGGGGAGGACAGATACGCAGTATTTT. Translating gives CASSLSGRTDTQYF.

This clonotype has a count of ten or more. CDR3 nucleotides: TGCAGTGCTAGAGATCTCCGATTACATAATTCACCCCTCCACTTT. It codes for CSARDLRLHNSPLHF. The chain links TRBV20-1 to TRBJ1-6, with D unresolved. The CDR3 sequence is 15 residues long. V was pared by 0 bases and J by 5 bases, with 11 bases between. Germline CDR1 and CDR2: DFQATT and SNEGSKA (reference sequence).

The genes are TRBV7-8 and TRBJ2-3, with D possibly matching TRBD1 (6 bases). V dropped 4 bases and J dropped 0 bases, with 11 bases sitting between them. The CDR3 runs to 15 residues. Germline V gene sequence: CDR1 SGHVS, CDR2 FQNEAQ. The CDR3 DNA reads TGTGCCAGCAGCTCGGGACATTCTAGCACAGATACGCAGTATTTT. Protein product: CASSSGHSSTDTQYF.

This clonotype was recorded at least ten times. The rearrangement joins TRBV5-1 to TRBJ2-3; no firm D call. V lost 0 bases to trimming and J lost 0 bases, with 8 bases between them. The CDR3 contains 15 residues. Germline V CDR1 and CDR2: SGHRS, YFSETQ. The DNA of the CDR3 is TGCGCCAGCAGCTTGGTGCCGGTCAGCACAGATACGCAGTATTTT. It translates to CASSLVPVSTDTQYF.

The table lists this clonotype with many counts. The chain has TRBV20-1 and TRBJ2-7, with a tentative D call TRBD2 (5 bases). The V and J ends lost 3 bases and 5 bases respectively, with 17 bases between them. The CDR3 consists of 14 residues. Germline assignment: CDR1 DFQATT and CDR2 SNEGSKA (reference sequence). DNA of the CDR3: TGCAGTGCTAGTCGCGGGTCCGGTCAGGACGAGCAGTACTTC. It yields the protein CSASRGSGQDEQYF.

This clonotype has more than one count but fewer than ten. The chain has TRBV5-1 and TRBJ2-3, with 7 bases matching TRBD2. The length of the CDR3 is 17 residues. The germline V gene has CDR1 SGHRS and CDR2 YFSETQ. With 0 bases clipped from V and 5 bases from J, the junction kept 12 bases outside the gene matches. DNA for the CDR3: TGCGCCAGCAGCTTGGTATGGGCCGGGACTATTGGAGATACGCAGTATTTT. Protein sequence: CASSLVWAGTIGDTQYF.

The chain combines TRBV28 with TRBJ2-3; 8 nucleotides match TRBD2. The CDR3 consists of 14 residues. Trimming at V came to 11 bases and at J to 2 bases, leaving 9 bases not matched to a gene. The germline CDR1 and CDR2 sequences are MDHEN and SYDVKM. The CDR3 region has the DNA TGTGCCTCTCGGGGGGGCTGGACCACAGATACGCAGTATTTT. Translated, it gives CASRGGWTTDTQYF.

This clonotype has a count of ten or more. CDR3 bases: TGCAGCGTTGAAGGGACAGAGAGCTCCTACAATGAGCAGTTCTTC. Residues: CSVEGTESSYNEQFF. This chain uses TRBV29-1 with TRBJ2-1; a weak D match, TRBD1 (6 bases). V was cut by 1 base and J by 0 bases, with 10 bases left in between. Germline V gives CDR1 SQVTM, CDR2 ANQGSEA. CDR3 length equals 15 residues.

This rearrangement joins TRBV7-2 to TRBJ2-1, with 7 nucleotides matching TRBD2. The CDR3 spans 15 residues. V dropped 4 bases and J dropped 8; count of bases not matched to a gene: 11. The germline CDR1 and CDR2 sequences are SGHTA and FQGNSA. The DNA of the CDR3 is TGTGCCAGCAGCTCCACAGCGGGGCAGGGCGATGAGCAGTTCTTC. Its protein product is CASSSTAGQGDEQFF.

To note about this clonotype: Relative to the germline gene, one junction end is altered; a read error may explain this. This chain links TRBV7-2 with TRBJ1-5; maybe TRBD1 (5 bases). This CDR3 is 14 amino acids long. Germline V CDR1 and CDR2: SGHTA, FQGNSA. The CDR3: CASSGRVGDQPQHF. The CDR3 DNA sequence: TGTGCCAGCAGCGGTAGGGTAGGGGATCAACCCCAGCATTTT.

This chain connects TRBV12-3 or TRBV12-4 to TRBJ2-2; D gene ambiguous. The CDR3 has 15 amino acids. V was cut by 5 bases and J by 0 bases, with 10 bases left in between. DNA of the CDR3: TGTGCCAGCAGTGAGAACGCCGCGAACACCGGGGAGCTGTTTTTT. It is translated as CASSENAANTGELFF.

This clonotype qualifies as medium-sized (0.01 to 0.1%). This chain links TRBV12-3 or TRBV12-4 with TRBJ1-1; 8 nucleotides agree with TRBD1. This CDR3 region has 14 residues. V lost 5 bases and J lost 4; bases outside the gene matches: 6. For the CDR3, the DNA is TGTGCCAGCAGTCGGACAGGGATGTTCACTGAAGCTTTCTTT. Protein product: CASSRTGMFTEAFF.

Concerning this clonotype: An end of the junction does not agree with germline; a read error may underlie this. CDR3 bases: TGCTGTGCTAGAGCCGCAGGGACGGTTGGTAGCAATCAGCCCCAGCATTTT. Protein product: CCARAAGTVGSNQPQHF. This chain connects TRBV20-1 to TRBJ1-5; D might be TRBD1 (5 bases). The germline V gene encodes CDR1 DFQATT and CDR2 SNEGSKA (reference sequence). The CDR3 length is 17 residues.

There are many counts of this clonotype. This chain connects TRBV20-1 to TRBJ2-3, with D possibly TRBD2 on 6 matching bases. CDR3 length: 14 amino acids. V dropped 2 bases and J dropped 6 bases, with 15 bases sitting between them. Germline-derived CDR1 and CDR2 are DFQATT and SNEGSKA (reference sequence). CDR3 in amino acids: CSARFNSGGDTQYF. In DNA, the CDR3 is TGCAGTGCTAGATTCAATAGCGGTGGGGATACGCAGTATTTT.

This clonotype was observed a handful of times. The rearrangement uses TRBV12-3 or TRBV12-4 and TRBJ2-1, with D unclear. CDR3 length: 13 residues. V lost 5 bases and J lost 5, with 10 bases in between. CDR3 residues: CASSVMRNNEQFF. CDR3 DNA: TGTGCCAGCAGTGTTATGAGGAACAATGAGCAGTTCTTC.

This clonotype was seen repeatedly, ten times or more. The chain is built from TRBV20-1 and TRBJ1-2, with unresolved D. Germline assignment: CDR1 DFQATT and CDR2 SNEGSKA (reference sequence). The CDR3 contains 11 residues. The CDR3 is CRSDGPYGYTF. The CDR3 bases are TGCAGATCAGACGGGCCTTATGGCTACACCTTC.

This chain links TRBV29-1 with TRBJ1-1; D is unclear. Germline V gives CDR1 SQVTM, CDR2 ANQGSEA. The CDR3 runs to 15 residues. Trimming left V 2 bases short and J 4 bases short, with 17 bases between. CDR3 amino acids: CSVEKVPLRTTEAFF. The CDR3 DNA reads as TGCAGCGTTGAAAAAGTCCCCCTGCGTACCACTGAAGCTTTCTTT. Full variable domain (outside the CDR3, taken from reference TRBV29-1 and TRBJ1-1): SAVISQKPSRDICQRGTSLTIQCQVDSQVTMMFWYRQQPGQSLTLIATANQGSEATYESGFVIDKFPISRPNLTFSTLTVSNMSPEDSSIYLCSVEKVPLRTTEAFFGQGTRLTVV.

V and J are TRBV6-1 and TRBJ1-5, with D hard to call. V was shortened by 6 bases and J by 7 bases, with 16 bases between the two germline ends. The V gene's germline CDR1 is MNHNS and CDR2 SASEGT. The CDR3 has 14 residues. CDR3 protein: CASSPTPAEQPQHF. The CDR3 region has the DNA TGTGCCAGCAGCCCCACCCCGGCGGAGCAGCCCCAGCATTTT.

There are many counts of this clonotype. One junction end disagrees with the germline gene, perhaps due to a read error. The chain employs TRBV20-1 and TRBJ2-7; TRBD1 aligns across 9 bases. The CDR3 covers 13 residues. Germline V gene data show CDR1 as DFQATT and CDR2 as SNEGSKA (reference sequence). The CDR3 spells CSVRPGQGFEQYF. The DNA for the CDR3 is TGCAGTGTTAGACCGGGACAGGGATTCGAGCAGTACTTC.

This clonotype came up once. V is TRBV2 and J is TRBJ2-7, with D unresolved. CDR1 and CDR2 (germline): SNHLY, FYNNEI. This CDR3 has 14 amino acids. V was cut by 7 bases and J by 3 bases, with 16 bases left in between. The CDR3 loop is CASKGFHSGYEQYF. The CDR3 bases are TGTGCCAGCAAGGGTTTCCACTCCGGCTACGAGCAGTACTTC.

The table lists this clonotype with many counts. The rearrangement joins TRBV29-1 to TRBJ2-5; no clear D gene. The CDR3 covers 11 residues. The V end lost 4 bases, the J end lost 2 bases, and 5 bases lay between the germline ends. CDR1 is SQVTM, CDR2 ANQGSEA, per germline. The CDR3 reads CSVGRQETQYF. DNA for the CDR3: TGCAGCGTTGGCCGGCAAGAGACCCAGTACTTC.

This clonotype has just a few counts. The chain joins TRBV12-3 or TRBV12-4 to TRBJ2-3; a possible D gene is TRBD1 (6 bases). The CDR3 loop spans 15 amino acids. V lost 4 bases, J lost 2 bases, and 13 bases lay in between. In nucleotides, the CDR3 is TGTGCCAGCAGTTCTCAGGGGCGACCCACAGATACGCAGTATTTT. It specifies CASSSQGRPTDTQYF.

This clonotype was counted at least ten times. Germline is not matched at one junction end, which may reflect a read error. This CDR3 reads CSANLLRGFTF. The CDR3 region has the DNA TGCAGTGCTAACCTACTCAGGGGCTTCACCTTC. This chain connects TRBV20-1 to TRBJ1-2; TRBD1 is a possible D gene (6 bases). The CDR3 contains 11 residues. CDR1 and CDR2 from the germline V gene are DFQATT and SNEGSKA (reference sequence).

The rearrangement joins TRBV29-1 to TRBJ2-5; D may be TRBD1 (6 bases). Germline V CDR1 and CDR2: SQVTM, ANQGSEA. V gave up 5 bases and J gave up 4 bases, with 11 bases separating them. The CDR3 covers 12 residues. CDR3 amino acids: CSVSGRGETQYF. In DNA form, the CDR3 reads TGCAGCGTTAGTGGCAGGGGAGAGACCCAGTACTTC.

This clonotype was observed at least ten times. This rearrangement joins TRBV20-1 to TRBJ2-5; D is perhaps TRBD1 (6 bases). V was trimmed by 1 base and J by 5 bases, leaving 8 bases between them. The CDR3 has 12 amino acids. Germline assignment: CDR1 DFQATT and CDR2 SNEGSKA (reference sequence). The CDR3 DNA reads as TGCAGTGCTAGAGCAGGGGTGGAGACCCAGTACTTC. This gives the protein CSARAGVETQYF.

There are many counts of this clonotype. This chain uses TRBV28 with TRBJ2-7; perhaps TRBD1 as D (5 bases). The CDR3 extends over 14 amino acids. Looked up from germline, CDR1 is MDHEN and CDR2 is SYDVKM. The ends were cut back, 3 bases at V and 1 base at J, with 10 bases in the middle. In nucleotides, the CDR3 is TGTGCCAGCAGTTTCCAGGGCCTATCCTACGAGCAGTACTTC. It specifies CASSFQGLSYEQYF.